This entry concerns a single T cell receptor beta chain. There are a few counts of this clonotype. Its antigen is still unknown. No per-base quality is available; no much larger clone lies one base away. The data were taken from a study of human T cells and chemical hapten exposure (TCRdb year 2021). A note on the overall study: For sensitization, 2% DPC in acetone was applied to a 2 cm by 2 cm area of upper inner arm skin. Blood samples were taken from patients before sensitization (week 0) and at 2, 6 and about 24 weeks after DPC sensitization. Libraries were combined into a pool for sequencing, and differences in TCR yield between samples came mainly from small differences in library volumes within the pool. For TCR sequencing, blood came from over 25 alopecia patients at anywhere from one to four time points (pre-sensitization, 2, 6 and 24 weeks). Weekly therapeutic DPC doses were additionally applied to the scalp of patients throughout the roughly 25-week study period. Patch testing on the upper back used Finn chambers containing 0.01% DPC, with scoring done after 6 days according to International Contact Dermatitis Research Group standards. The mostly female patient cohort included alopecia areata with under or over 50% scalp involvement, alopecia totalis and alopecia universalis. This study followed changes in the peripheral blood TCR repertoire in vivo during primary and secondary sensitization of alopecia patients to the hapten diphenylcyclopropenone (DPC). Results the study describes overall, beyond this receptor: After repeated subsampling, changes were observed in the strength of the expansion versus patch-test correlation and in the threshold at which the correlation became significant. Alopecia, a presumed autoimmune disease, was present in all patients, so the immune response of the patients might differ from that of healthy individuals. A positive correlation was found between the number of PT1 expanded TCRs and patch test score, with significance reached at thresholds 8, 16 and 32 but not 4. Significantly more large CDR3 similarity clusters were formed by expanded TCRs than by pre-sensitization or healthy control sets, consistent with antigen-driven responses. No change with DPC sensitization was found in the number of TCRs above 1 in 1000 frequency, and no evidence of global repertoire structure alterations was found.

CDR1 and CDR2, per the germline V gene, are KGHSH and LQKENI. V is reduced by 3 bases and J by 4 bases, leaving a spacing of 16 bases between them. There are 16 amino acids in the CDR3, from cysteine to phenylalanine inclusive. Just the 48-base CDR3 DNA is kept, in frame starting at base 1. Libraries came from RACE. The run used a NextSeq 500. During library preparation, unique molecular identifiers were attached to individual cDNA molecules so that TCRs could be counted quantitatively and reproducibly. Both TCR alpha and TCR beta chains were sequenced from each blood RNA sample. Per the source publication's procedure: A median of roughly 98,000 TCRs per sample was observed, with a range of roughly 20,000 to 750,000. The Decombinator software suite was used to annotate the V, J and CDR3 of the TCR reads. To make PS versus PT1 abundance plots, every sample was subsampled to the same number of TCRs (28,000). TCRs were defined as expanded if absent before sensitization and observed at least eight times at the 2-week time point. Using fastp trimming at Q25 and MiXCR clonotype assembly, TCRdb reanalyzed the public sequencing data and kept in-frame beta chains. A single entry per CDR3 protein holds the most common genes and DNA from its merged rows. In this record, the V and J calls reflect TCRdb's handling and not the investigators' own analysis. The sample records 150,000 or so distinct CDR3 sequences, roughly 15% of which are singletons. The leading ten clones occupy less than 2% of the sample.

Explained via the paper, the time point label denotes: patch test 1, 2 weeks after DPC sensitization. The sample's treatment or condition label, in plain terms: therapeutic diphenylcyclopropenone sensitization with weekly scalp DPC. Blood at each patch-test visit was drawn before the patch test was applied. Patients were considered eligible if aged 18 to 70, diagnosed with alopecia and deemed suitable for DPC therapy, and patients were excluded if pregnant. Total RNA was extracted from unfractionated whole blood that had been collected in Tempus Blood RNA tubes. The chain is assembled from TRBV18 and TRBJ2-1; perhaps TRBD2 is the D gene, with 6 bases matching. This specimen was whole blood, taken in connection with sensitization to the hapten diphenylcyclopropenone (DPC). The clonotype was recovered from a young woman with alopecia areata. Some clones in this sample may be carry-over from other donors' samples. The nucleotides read TGTGCCAGCTCACCCCTGCCAGGCGGGGCTTACAATGAGCAGTTCTTC. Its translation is CASSPLPGGAYNEQFF.